The present T cell receptor beta chain was sequenced within a study of blood T cell repertoires in COVID-19. Study context: From the United States, Italy and Spain came samples of acute and convalescent COVID-19.

Germline lookup yields CDR1 SGHAT and CDR2 FQNNGV. Trimming at V came to 6 bases and at J to 2 bases, leaving 7 bases not matched to a gene. There are 15 residues in the CDR3. Authors' methods: From reference gene primer amplification, estimates of nucleated cell counts were derived. Clones were sequenced by immunoSEQ multiplex PCR, and TCRdb holds only the in-frame ones, with some missing. V and J calls and clone size come straight from that table; D and trimming were deduced from the DNA. The profile shows 200,000 or so clones, about 80% of them singletons. In its sample, this clone was seen once. The gene calls are TRBV11-2 and TRBJ2-5; 9 bases align to TRBD2. The sequence was obtained from a woman aged 60-70 years with acute or convalescent COVID-19. Sequences were obtained from peripheral blood. The CDR3 nucleotides are TGTGCCAGCAGTAATAGCGCGGGAGGGCAAGAGACCCAGTACTTC. Translation: CASSNSAGGQETQYF.